Listed below are T cell receptor beta chains from one sample, sequenced in a study of control samples from healthy donors and cancer patients. Measured with immunoSEQ multiplex PCR; TCRdb has only the in-frame clones, and not every one. The data show about 26,000 clones, approximately 78% seen once. Input material: PBMCs. Receptors were obtained from a man in his sixties with colorectal cancer. CDR3s include the opening cysteine and the closing phenylalanine or tryptophan. Each record gives: D gene, clone size, V gene, J gene, CDR3 DNA, CDR3 protein. D genes are given only for firm matches. Clone size is given for some rows only: seen once, a few or many times, or a class if the clone is expanded.

D gene: NA
clone size: NA
V gene: TRBV6-5
J gene: TRBJ1-2
CDR3 DNA: TGTGCCAGCAGTCTGACGGATAACTATGGCTACACCTTC
CDR3 protein: CASSLTDNYGYTF

D gene: NA
clone size: NA
V gene: TRBV30
J gene: TRBJ1-5
CDR3 DNA: TGTGCCTGGAGTGTAGGGGCTGGTGAGTTACCCCAGCATTTT
CDR3 protein: CAWSVGAGELPQHF

D gene: TRBD1
clone size: NA
V gene: TRBV18
J gene: TRBJ1-1
CDR3 DNA: TGTGCCAGCTCTTCTGACAGGGTGAACACTGAAGCTTTCTTT
CDR3 protein: CASSSDRVNTEAFF

D gene: NA
clone size: NA
V gene: TRBV14
J gene: TRBJ1-2
CDR3 DNA: TGTGCCAGCAGCCAAGAGACGGGTCGCCTCTACTCCTATGGCTACACCTTC
CDR3 protein: CASSQETGRLYSYGYTF

D gene: NA
clone size: NA
V gene: TRBV5-1
J gene: TRBJ1-1
CDR3 DNA: TGCGCCAGCAGCCCTGGTGGCAGGGGCACTGAAGCTTTCTTT
CDR3 protein: CASSPGGRGTEAFF

D gene: NA
clone size: NA
V gene: TRBV27
J gene: TRBJ1-2
CDR3 DNA: TGTGCCAGCAGTTCAGATTCAGGGATTCTGGGTGGCTACACCTTC
CDR3 protein: CASSSDSGILGGYTF

D gene: NA
clone size: NA
V gene: TRBV5-1
J gene: TRBJ1-1
CDR3 DNA: TGCGCCAGCAGCACTGCGAGGGGGTTGAACACTGAAGCTTTCTTT
CDR3 protein: CASSTARGLNTEAFF

D gene: TRBD1
clone size: NA
V gene: TRBV5-6
J gene: TRBJ1-2
CDR3 DNA: TGTGCCAGCAGCCTCGGACAGGGTGGCTACACCTTC
CDR3 protein: CASSLGQGGYTF

D gene: NA
clone size: NA
V gene: TRBV5-1
J gene: TRBJ1-2
CDR3 DNA: TGCGCCAGCAGCTTGGACAGTTCTAACTATGGCTACACCTTC
CDR3 protein: CASSLDSSNYGYTF

D gene: NA
clone size: NA
V gene: TRBV4-1
J gene: TRBJ2-4
CDR3 DNA: TGCGCCAGCAGCCAAGAGGAAGGGGGACGAATCCCTTATCTAGCCAAAAACATTCAGTACTTC
CDR3 protein: CASSQEEGGRIPYLAKNIQYF

D gene: TRBD1
clone size: NA
V gene: TRBV10-2
J gene: TRBJ2-3
CDR3 DNA: TGCGCCAGCAGTGACGGCCGGGGACAGGGGTACACAGATACGCAGTATTTT
CDR3 protein: CASSDGRGQGYTDTQYF

D gene: TRBD1
clone size: NA
V gene: TRBV6-5
J gene: TRBJ1-1
CDR3 DNA: TGTGCCAGCGGCTTCAGGGGGGCTGAAGCTTTCTTT
CDR3 protein: CASGFRGAEAFF

D gene: NA
clone size: NA
V gene: TRBV10-3
J gene: TRBJ1-1
CDR3 DNA: TGTGCCATCCGCCAGGGAGGTGCCACTGAAGCTTTCTTT
CDR3 protein: CAIRQGGATEAFF

D gene: NA
clone size: NA
V gene: TRBV20-1
J gene: TRBJ1-2
CDR3 DNA: TGCAGTGCTATGGGGGACTATGGCTACACCTTC
CDR3 protein: CSAMGDYGYTF

D gene: NA
clone size: NA
V gene: TRBV1
J gene: TRBJ2-6
CDR3 DNA: TGCACCAGCAGGGTTAAGCGTTTGTGCACAAGTCGGGCCAACGTCCTGACTTTC
CDR3 protein: CTSRVKRLCTSRANVLTF

D gene: NA
clone size: once
V gene: TRBV29-1
J gene: TRBJ1-1
CDR3 DNA: TGCAGCGTTGAGACAGACAACACTGAAGCTTTCTTT
CDR3 protein: CSVETDNTEAFF

D gene: TRBD1
clone size: NA
V gene: TRBV24-1
J gene: TRBJ1-2
CDR3 DNA: TGTGCCACCAGTGACCCGGGACAGGGATCCTATGGCTACACCTTC
CDR3 protein: CATSDPGQGSYGYTF

D gene: NA
clone size: NA
V gene: TRBV29-1
J gene: TRBJ1-2
CDR3 DNA: TGCAGCGTTCTTAGTCACTATGGCTACACCTTC
CDR3 protein: CSVLSHYGYTF

D gene: TRBD1
clone size: NA
V gene: TRBV3-1/TRBV3-2
J gene: TRBJ1-1
CDR3 DNA: TGTGCCAGCAGCAAAGGGGCAGGGGGCAGTGGCACTGAAGCTTTCTTT
CDR3 protein: CASSKGAGGSGTEAFF

D gene: NA
clone size: NA
V gene: TRBV6-6
J gene: TRBJ1-2
CDR3 DNA: TGTGCCAGCAGTTACTCGATGGACCAGAAGGGCAGCTACACCTTC
CDR3 protein: CASSYSMDQKGSYTF

D gene: NA
clone size: few
V gene: TRBV5-1
J gene: TRBJ2-3
CDR3 DNA: TGCGCCAGCAGCTCACATCTCCCTGGACCAGATACGCAGTATTTT
CDR3 protein: CASSSHLPGPDTQYF

D gene: NA
clone size: few
V gene: TRBV2
J gene: TRBJ1-5
CDR3 DNA: TGTGCCAGCCACCGAGGAAGGGGTAGCAATCAGCCCCAGCATTTT
CDR3 protein: CASHRGRGSNQPQHF

D gene: TRBD1
clone size: NA
V gene: TRBV5-1
J gene: TRBJ1-2
CDR3 DNA: TGCGCCAGCAGCTCCGGACAGGGACCAGGGGCTAACTATGGCTACACCTTC
CDR3 protein: CASSSGQGPGANYGYTF

D gene: TRBD1
clone size: NA
V gene: TRBV3-1/TRBV3-2
J gene: TRBJ1-2
CDR3 DNA: TGTGCCAGCAGCCAAGTGGAAGGGGGCGGTCAATACGACTATGGCTACACCTTC
CDR3 protein: CASSQVEGGGQYDYGYTF

D gene: NA
clone size: NA
V gene: TRBV19
J gene: TRBJ1-6
CDR3 DNA: TGTGCCAGTAAATTTCCGGGCCAGGGTTCACCCCTCCACTTT
CDR3 protein: CASKFPGQGSPLHF

D gene: TRBD2
clone size: once
V gene: TRBV7-9
J gene: TRBJ2-3
CDR3 DNA: TGTGCCAGCAGCTCCAAAGGACTAGCGGGGGTATCGGATACGCAGTATTTT
CDR3 protein: CASSSKGLAGVSDTQYF

D gene: NA
clone size: NA
V gene: TRBV9
J gene: TRBJ1-2
CDR3 DNA: TGTGCCAGCAGCGTAGTCGGCACCGGCTACACCTTC
CDR3 protein: CASSVVGTGYTF

D gene: NA
clone size: NA
V gene: TRBV9
J gene: TRBJ2-7
CDR3 DNA: TGTGCCAGCAGCGCAGGACGGTCGGTAACTTATAAGCAGTACTTC
CDR3 protein: CASSAGRSVTYKQYF

D gene: NA
clone size: NA
V gene: TRBV18
J gene: TRBJ1-1
CDR3 DNA: TGTGCCAGCTCACGGGTGGGCGTCAGGAACACTGAAGCTTTCTTT
CDR3 protein: CASSRVGVRNTEAFF

D gene: TRBD1
clone size: NA
V gene: TRBV2
J gene: TRBJ2-2
CDR3 DNA: TGTGCCAGCAGTGTTGACAGGGCTGACACCGGGGAGCTGTTTTTT
CDR3 protein: CASSVDRADTGELFF

D gene: NA
clone size: NA
V gene: TRBV25-1
J gene: TRBJ1-3
CDR3 DNA: TGTGCCAGCAGTGAAGCAGGGGGAAACACCATATATTTT
CDR3 protein: CASSEAGGNTIYF

D gene: TRBD1
clone size: few
V gene: TRBV11-2
J gene: TRBJ1-1
CDR3 DNA: TGTGCCAGCAGCTCCCTACAGGGGGCGAACACTGAAGCTTTCTTT
CDR3 protein: CASSSLQGANTEAFF

D gene: TRBD1
clone size: few
V gene: TRBV4-1
J gene: TRBJ1-2
CDR3 DNA: TGCGCCAGCAGCCAAGAAGGGGGCGTACTTGGCTACACCTTC
CDR3 protein: CASSQEGGVLGYTF

D gene: TRBD1
clone size: once
V gene: TRBV2
J gene: TRBJ1-2
CDR3 DNA: TGTGCCAGCAGTAGACAGGGGTACTATGGCTACACCTTC
CDR3 protein: CASSRQGYYGYTF

D gene: NA
clone size: NA
V gene: TRBV3-1/TRBV3-2
J gene: TRBJ1-1
CDR3 DNA: TGTGCCAGCAGCCAAGACTTCACTGAAGCTTTCTTT
CDR3 protein: CASSQDFTEAFF

D gene: NA
clone size: NA
V gene: TRBV5-1
J gene: TRBJ1-2
CDR3 DNA: TGCGCCAGCAGCTTGAGAGGGGCGGTAGGTGACTATGGCTACACCTTC
CDR3 protein: CASSLRGAVGDYGYTF

D gene: TRBD2
clone size: NA
V gene: TRBV10-3
J gene: TRBJ2-3
CDR3 DNA: TGTGCCACCGGGACTAGCGGTGCAGATACGCAGTATTTT
CDR3 protein: CATGTSGADTQYF

D gene: NA
clone size: NA
V gene: TRBV7-2
J gene: TRBJ2-3
CDR3 DNA: TGTGCCAGCAGGCAGAGGGGTGGGGCAGATACGCAGTATTTT
CDR3 protein: CASRQRGGADTQYF

D gene: NA
clone size: NA
V gene: TRBV24-1
J gene: TRBJ2-3
CDR3 DNA: TGTGCCACCAGTGCCGGGGGATACAGGGACACAGATACGCAGTATTTT
CDR3 protein: CATSAGGYRDTDTQYF

D gene: NA
clone size: NA
V gene: TRBV3-1/TRBV3-2
J gene: TRBJ2-1
CDR3 DNA: TGTGCCAGCAGCCAAAACCCTCAGGTAGAGCAGTTCTTC
CDR3 protein: CASSQNPQVEQFF

D gene: TRBD1
clone size: few
V gene: TRBV30
J gene: TRBJ2-6
CDR3 DNA: TGTGCCTGGGGACAGGGGTACGGGGCCAACGTCCTGACTTTC
CDR3 protein: CAWGQGYGANVLTF

D gene: NA
clone size: few
V gene: TRBV6-5
J gene: TRBJ1-3
CDR3 DNA: TGTGCCAGCAAGCTTCGTCAGGGACTTGGAAACACCATATATTTT
CDR3 protein: CASKLRQGLGNTIYF

D gene: NA
clone size: NA
V gene: TRBV24-1
J gene: TRBJ1-1
CDR3 DNA: TGTGCCACCAGTGACCCGGGTGGTGAAGCTTTCTTT
CDR3 protein: CATSDPGGEAFF

D gene: TRBD1
clone size: NA
V gene: TRBV2
J gene: TRBJ1-1
CDR3 DNA: TGTGCCAGCAGAGACAGGGCCGACAACACTGAAGCTTTCTTT
CDR3 protein: CASRDRADNTEAFF

D gene: TRBD1
clone size: NA
V gene: TRBV25-1
J gene: TRBJ1-2
CDR3 DNA: TGTGCCAGCAGTGAGCCTACTGACAGGGGCTATGGCTACACCTTC
CDR3 protein: CASSEPTDRGYGYTF

D gene: NA
clone size: NA
V gene: TRBV3-1/TRBV3-2
J gene: TRBJ1-1
CDR3 DNA: TGTGCCAGCAGCCAAGGGGTTGGACAGAACACTGAAGCTTTCTTT
CDR3 protein: CASSQGVGQNTEAFF

D gene: NA
clone size: NA
V gene: TRBV5-8
J gene: TRBJ2-1
CDR3 DNA: TGTGCCAGCAGCTCCCGGGCCAACTACAATGAGCAGTTCTTC
CDR3 protein: CASSSRANYNEQFF

D gene: NA
clone size: NA
V gene: TRBV6-5
J gene: TRBJ1-1
CDR3 DNA: TGTGCCAGCAAGCGATCCAGCGACCGCACTGAAGCTTTCTTT
CDR3 protein: CASKRSSDRTEAFF

D gene: TRBD1
clone size: NA
V gene: TRBV5-1
J gene: TRBJ2-2
CDR3 DNA: TGCGCCAGCAGCTTGGGTGACAGGGGGACCGGGGAGCTGTTTTTT
CDR3 protein: CASSLGDRGTGELFF

D gene: TRBD1
clone size: NA
V gene: TRBV10-3
J gene: TRBJ2-7
CDR3 DNA: TGTGCCATCAGTGAGTTTCAGGGGGCTTACGAGCAGTACTTC
CDR3 protein: CAISEFQGAYEQYF

D gene: NA
clone size: NA
V gene: TRBV6-5
J gene: TRBJ1-3
CDR3 DNA: TGTGCCAGCAGCGTGACTTTCAGCACTGGAAACACCATATATTTT
CDR3 protein: CASSVTFSTGNTIYF

D gene: NA
clone size: NA
V gene: TRBV4-3
J gene: TRBJ2-2
CDR3 DNA: TGCGCCAGCAGCCAAGTGGGCAGAGCCACCGGGGAGCTGTTTTTT
CDR3 protein: CASSQVGRATGELFF

D gene: NA
clone size: NA
V gene: TRBV10-1
J gene: TRBJ1-2
CDR3 DNA: TGCGCCAGCACCCGCGATTTAAACTATGGCTACACCTTC
CDR3 protein: CASTRDLNYGYTF

D gene: TRBD1
clone size: once
V gene: TRBV6-6
J gene: TRBJ1-5
CDR3 DNA: TGTGCCAGCAGTTACACGGGACAGTCCAATCAGCCCCAGCATTTT
CDR3 protein: CASSYTGQSNQPQHF

D gene: NA
clone size: NA
V gene: TRBV4-1
J gene: TRBJ1-2
CDR3 DNA: TGCGCCAGCAGCCAAGTCGTAAATGAGGGTGCCGGTGGCTACACCTTC
CDR3 protein: CASSQVVNEGAGGYTF

D gene: NA
clone size: NA
V gene: TRBV6-5
J gene: TRBJ2-7
CDR3 DNA: TGTGCCAGCAGCACAAGAGCGAACTACGAGCAGTACTTC
CDR3 protein: CASSTRANYEQYF

D gene: TRBD1
clone size: NA
V gene: TRBV9
J gene: TRBJ1-1
CDR3 DNA: TGTGCCAGCAGCCAGGGACAGGGGGAGGATTTTATGAGGGTTGATTACCCCGGGGAAGCTTTCTTT
CDR3 protein: CASSQGQGEDFMRVDYPGEAFF